This TCR beta chain was captured in a study of blood T cell repertoires in COVID-19. The germline V gene has CDR1 SGHRS and CDR2 YFSETQ. After removal of 2 bases from V and 5 bases from J, the junction contained 10 bases not matched to a gene. The length of the CDR3 is 16 residues. As processed by the authors: Estimated nucleated cell counts came from reference gene primer amplification. TCRdb's copy holds only in-frame clones and misses some; the assay was immunoSEQ multiplex PCR. The DNA was the basis for D and trimming; V, J and clone size are from that table. This table holds some 130,000 clones, more than 70% found once.

This chain links TRBV5-1 with TRBJ2-1; 7 bases are a match to TRBD2. Input material: peripheral blood. The clonotype originates from a human donor in a cohort sampled during active COVID-19. CDR3: CASSLLAGRENNEQFF. The CDR3 DNA sequence: TGCGCCAGCAGCTTATTAGCCGGGCGGGAGAACAATGAGCAGTTCTTC.